Below, 29 T cell receptor beta chains from the same sample are listed, as sequenced in a study of response to subunit inactivated influenza vaccine. TCRdb re-analysed the RT-PCR reads in MiXCR, keeping a single row per CDR3 protein. The table lists fewer than 250,000 distinct CDR3 sequences, approximately 15% of them singletons, with 26% in the top ten. The sequenced sample was CD8+ T cells sorted from PBMCs, obtained less than 6 days after vaccination. The receptors derive from a man in his fifties or sixties who received an inactivated influenza vaccine.

The chain links TRBV3-1 to TRBJ2-7; 7 nucleotides align to TRBD2. Germline CDR1 is LGHDT and CDR2 is YNNKEL (reference sequence). J lost 2 bases, V lost 4 bases, and 11 bases had no gene match. This CDR3 has 16 residues. CDR3 amino acids: CASSLRGLAAPYEQYF. The CDR3 coding sequence is TGTGCCAGCAGCCTAAGGGGTCTAGCGGCGCCCTACGAGCAGTACTTC.

This clonotype was seen more than once but under ten times. The V and J genes are TRBV28 and TRBJ2-2, with unresolved D. CDR1 is MDHEN, CDR2 SYDVKM, per germline. CDR3 length equals 13 residues. V shed 6 bases and J shed 9 bases, with 14 bases lying between them. CDR3 sequence: CASSPILARELFF. Here the CDR3 DNA reads TGTGCCAGCAGCCCTATTTTGGCGAGGGAGCTGTTTTTT.

The sample holds a few counts of this clonotype. The chain combines TRBV25-1 with TRBJ2-5; no firm D call. CDR3 length equals 12 residues. CDR1 is MGHDK and CDR2 is SYGVNS in the germline V gene. V lost 2 bases and J lost 8, with 9 bases in between. The CDR3 is CASSERWQTQYF. The CDR3 nucleotides read TGTGCCAGCAGTGAAAGGTGGCAAACCCAGTACTTC.

This clonotype was seen repeatedly, ten times or more. This chain joins TRBV30 and TRBJ2-7, with 8 bases fitting TRBD1. CDR3 length: 13 residues. V shed 3 bases and J 5 bases; nucleotides not matched to a gene: 6. Looked up from germline, CDR1 is GTSNPN and CDR2 is SVGIG (reference sequence). The CDR3 coding sequence is TGTGCCTGGAGCCGAGACAGGGGCGACGAGCAGTACTTC. Its translation: CAWSRDRGDEQYF.

This clonotype was seen at least ten times. V gene TRBV7-9 combines with J gene TRBJ2-1; 9 bases are shared with TRBD2. Per the germline V gene, CDR1 is SEHNR and CDR2 is FQNEAQ (reference sequence). There are 15 residues in the CDR3. V lost 2 bases, J lost 6 bases, and 5 bases stayed unmatched. The chain's CDR3 is CASSLTVSGSNEQFF. CDR3 sequence (DNA): TGTGCCAGCAGCTTAACTGTTAGCGGGAGCAATGAGCAGTTCTTC.

This clonotype occurred a few times. J is TRBJ1-2 and V is TRBV7-9; TRBD1 matches at 8 bases. The V gene end was trimmed by 5 bases and the J gene end by 6 bases; junction bases not matched to a gene: 5. Looked up from germline, CDR1 is SEHNR and CDR2 is FQNEAQ (reference sequence). The CDR3 is 13 amino acids. CDR3: CASSLPGGDGYTF. CDR3 DNA sequence: TGTGCCAGCAGCCTCCCAGGGGGCGATGGCTACACCTTC.

This clonotype appeared a few times. The chain links TRBV6-2 or TRBV6-3 to TRBJ2-7; no clear D gene. V lost 3 bases and J 0 bases, leaving 9 bases between the germline ends. Germline V gene lookup returns CDR1 MNHEY and CDR2 SVGEGT. The CDR3 is 14 residues long. CDR3 sequence reads: CASSYVQTSYEQYF. The CDR3 bases are TGTGCCAGCAGTTATGTCCAGACCTCCTACGAGCAGTACTTC.

The chain carries TRBV11-3 and TRBJ2-7; possible D gene TRBD2, 6 bases. This CDR3 spans 15 amino acids. V was trimmed by 0 bases and J by 7 bases, leaving 16 bases between them. The germline V gene has CDR1 SGHNT and CDR2 YENEEA. The CDR3 DNA is TGTGCCAGCAGCTTAGATGGGGACTGGGAGAGGGAGCAGTACTTC. This sequence encodes CASSLDGDWEREQYF. The variable domain in full, completed from reference TRBV11-3 and TRBJ2-7, reads EAGVVQSPRYKIIEKKQPVAFWCNPISGHNTLYWYLQNLGQGPELLIRYENEEAVDDSQLPKDRFSAERLKGVDSTLKIQPAELGDSAVYLCASSLDGDWEREQYFGPGTRLTVT.

This clonotype was counted only a few times. V usage is TRBV20-1 and J usage is TRBJ2-1; D perhaps matches TRBD2 (6 bases). This CDR3 contains 13 residues. Trimming removed 6 bases at V and 2 bases at J, with 11 bases between. Germline CDR1 and CDR2: DFQATT and SNEGSKA (reference sequence). This CDR3 is CSARGETYNEQFF. The CDR3 nucleotides read TGCAGTGCCCGCGGGGAAACCTACAATGAGCAGTTCTTC.

This clonotype was seen only a few times. This sequence joins TRBV4-2 and TRBJ2-1, with a weak D call TRBD2 (6 bases). CDR1 and CDR2 from the germline V gene are LGHNA and YNFKEQ. V lost 2 bases and J lost 4, with 18 bases in between. The CDR3 totals 17 residues. This chain's CDR3 is CASSQSGGNILYNEQFF. CDR3 DNA sequence: TGTGCCAGCAGCCAATCGGGCGGGAACATCCTTTACAATGAGCAGTTCTTC.

The CDR3 reads CASSQTDRGGFTEAFF. CDR3 in DNA: TGCGCCAGCAGCCAGACCGACAGGGGGGGGTTCACTGAAGCTTTCTTT. The rearrangement joins TRBV4-1 to TRBJ1-1, with 9 bases identical to TRBD1. The germline V gene encodes CDR1 MGHRA and CDR2 YSYEKL. The CDR3 has 16 amino acids. The V and J ends lost 3 bases and 4 bases, in that order; junction bases with no gene match: 9.

The V call is TRBV6-5, the J call TRBJ2-7, with D unresolved. V lost 4 bases and J 2 bases, leaving 9 bases between the germline ends. CDR3 size: 13 residues. CDR1 is MNHEY, CDR2 SVGAGI, per germline. In DNA, the CDR3 is TGTGCCAGCAGTTCCGATGCACCCTACGAGCAGTACTTC. As protein: CASSSDAPYEQYF.

At least ten counts were recorded for this clonotype. The chain uses TRBV5-1 and TRBJ1-4; TRBD1 is a possible D gene (6 bases). CDR1 is SGHRS and CDR2 is YFSETQ in the germline V gene. The CDR3 consists of 14 residues. Trimming removed 4 bases from V and 1 base from J, with 8 bases in between. The CDR3 region has the DNA TGCGCCAGCAGCCTCAGGGGAACTAATGAAAAACTGTTTTTT. Encoded protein: CASSLRGTNEKLFF.

DNA of the CDR3: TGTGCCAGCAGCGGAGGGGGTCTCGGCAATCAGCCCCAGCATTTT. Translating it yields CASSGGGLGNQPQHF. The rearrangement links TRBV3-1 to TRBJ1-5; a possible D gene is TRBD1 (6 bases). Trimming removed 5 bases from V and 2 bases from J, with 13 bases in between. Per germline, CDR1 LGHDT and CDR2 YNNKEL (reference sequence). The CDR3 extends over 15 amino acids.

The gene calls are TRBV29-1 and TRBJ2-2, with D perhaps matching TRBD1 (5 bases). The V end was cut by 7 bases, the J end by 7 bases, with 13 bases between. This CDR3 spans 12 amino acids. Looked up from germline, CDR1 is SQVTM and CDR2 is ANQGSEA. CDR3 sequence: CSADNLDGELFF. The DNA for the CDR3 is TGCAGCGCGGACAATCTGGACGGGGAGCTGTTTTTT.

This clonotype has a handful of counts. The V call is TRBV7-2, the J call TRBJ1-1; D is uncertain. From germline, CDR1 is SGHTA and CDR2 FQGNSA. Trimming left V 2 bases short and J 5 bases short, with 9 bases between. CDR3 length equals 13 residues. CDR3: CASSLWLGTEAFF. The CDR3 DNA reads as TGTGCCAGCAGCTTATGGCTGGGTACTGAAGCTTTCTTT.

This chain joins TRBV4-2 and TRBJ2-1; tentative D call: TRBD2 (5 bases). Germline V gene sequence: CDR1 LGHNA, CDR2 YNFKEQ. V was clipped by 4 bases and J by 7 bases, with 17 bases between them. CDR3 size: 15 residues. CDR3 in DNA: TGTGCCAGCAGCCCCGAATCCCTAGCCGGGAATGAGCAGTTCTTC. This sequence encodes CASSPESLAGNEQFF.

This clonotype came up a few times. The chain couples TRBV4-1 to TRBJ2-3, with 8 positions matching TRBD2. The germline gives CDR1 MGHRA, CDR2 YSYEKL. The CDR3 sequence is 14 residues long. V dropped 4 bases and J dropped 2; count of bases not matched to a gene: 2. DNA of the CDR3: TGCGCCAGCAGCCGGACTAGCCCCACAGATACGCAGTATTTT. Amino acid sequence: CASSRTSPTDTQYF.

V gene TRBV6-1 combines with J gene TRBJ2-5, with D perhaps TRBD2 (7 bases). There are 13 residues in the CDR3. V was cut by 8 bases and J by 4 bases, with 14 bases left in between. Germline V gene lookup returns CDR1 MNHNS and CDR2 SASEGT. This CDR3 reads CASGPGGAETQYF. Here the CDR3 DNA reads TGTGCCAGCGGACCTGGGGGGGCAGAGACCCAGTACTTC.

This clonotype was seen a few times. The chain links TRBV5-6 to TRBJ2-1; 10 bases match TRBD2. Germline loops: CDR1 SGHDT, CDR2 YYEEEE. The junction had 2 bases not matched to a gene; V was cut back by 2 bases and J by 3 bases. This CDR3 has 15 amino acids. The CDR3: CASSFGTSDYNEQFF. The CDR3 nucleotides are TGTGCCAGCAGCTTTGGGACTAGCGACTACAATGAGCAGTTCTTC.

The DNA for the CDR3 is TGTGCCAGCAGACGAACAGGGGGGGAGGATACGCAGTATTTT. Its protein product is CASRRTGGEDTQYF. This chain links TRBV7-3 with TRBJ2-3, with TRBD1 as a possible D gene (8 bases). V gave up 6 bases and J gave up 6 bases, with 16 bases separating them. Germline lookup yields CDR1 SGHTA and CDR2 FQGTGA. The CDR3 runs 14 residues.

There are a few counts of this clonotype. This chain joins TRBV23-1 and TRBJ2-3; 10 bases map to TRBD2. TRBV23-1 is noted as an ORF with a role that remains uncertain. V lost 0 bases, J lost 2 bases, and 5 bases stayed unmatched. This CDR3 has 17 residues. The CDR3 DNA sequence: TGCGCCAGCAGTCAATCGCTAGCGGGAGCTAACACAGATACGCAGTATTTT. The encoded protein is CASSQSLAGANTDTQYF.

Only a few counts were recorded for this clonotype. In nucleotides, the CDR3 is TGTGCCACCAGCAGAGACAGGTCAGGGGGATACGAGCAGTACTTC. Translating gives CATSRDRSGGYEQYF. The rearrangement uses TRBV15 and TRBJ2-7, with 7 bases lining up with TRBD1. V shed 0 bases and J 4 bases; nucleotides not matched to a gene: 6. Germline V gene sequence: CDR1 LNHNV, CDR2 YYDKDF (reference sequence). The CDR3 totals 15 residues. Full variable domain (outside the CDR3, taken from reference TRBV15 and TRBJ2-7): DAMVIQNPRYQVTQFGKPVTLSCSQTLNHNVMYWYQQKSSQAPKLLFHYYDKDFNNEADTPDNFQSRRPNTSFCFLDIRSPGLGDTAMYLCATSRDRSGGYEQYFGPGTRLTVT.

This clonotype was seen only a few times. The CDR3 loop is CASSARGLLSNEQFF. In DNA form, the CDR3 reads TGTGCCAGCAGTGCGAGAGGACTCCTATCGAATGAGCAGTTCTTC. The chain uses TRBV25-1 and TRBJ2-1; D possibly corresponds to TRBD2 (5 bases). Trimming pared 4 bases from V and 7 bases from J, leaving 17 bases between. Germline-derived CDR1 and CDR2 are MGHDK and SYGVNS. The CDR3 is made up of 15 amino acids.

In its sample, this clonotype was seen a few times. The chain carries TRBV4-3 and TRBJ2-7; D is unclear. The CDR3 contains 15 residues. V was shortened by 4 bases and J by 2 bases, with 15 bases between the two germline ends. CDR1 and CDR2 from the germline V gene are LGHNA and YSLEER. This CDR3 is CASSLLPGPTYEQYF. For the CDR3, the DNA is TGCGCCAGCAGCCTCTTACCGGGCCCAACCTACGAGCAGTACTTC.

This clonotype was seen at least ten times. The gene calls are TRBV5-1 and TRBJ2-7; weak D call: TRBD2 (6 bases). This CDR3 comprises 14 residues. The V end lost 0 bases, the J end lost 1 base, and 8 bases lay between the germline ends. CDR1 and CDR2 (germline): SGHRS, YFSETQ. DNA for the CDR3: TGCGCCAGCAGCTTGGCGGAGGGATCCTACGAGCAGTACTTC. It yields the protein CASSLAEGSYEQYF.

This clonotype has just a few counts. The CDR3 protein is CSARLVDGTRPYEQYF. CDR3 DNA: TGCAGTGCTAGACTAGTCGACGGGACTAGACCCTACGAGCAGTACTTC. The chain is built from TRBV20-1 and TRBJ2-7; TRBD2 matches 8 bases. Germline-derived CDR1 and CDR2 are DFQATT and SNEGSKA (reference sequence). There are 16 residues in the CDR3. V was pared by 2 bases and J by 2 bases, with 11 bases of the junction left unmatched.

This chain connects TRBV30 to TRBJ1-2, with a tentative D call TRBD1 (5 bases). Trimming left V 4 bases short and J 2 bases short, with 14 bases between. The length of the CDR3 is 14 residues. Looked up from germline, CDR1 is GTSNPN and CDR2 is SVGIG (reference sequence). The CDR3 sequence: CAWKIPGLNYGYTF. CDR3 nucleotide sequence: TGTGCCTGGAAAATCCCAGGGCTCAACTATGGCTACACCTTC.

A remark on this clonotype: This is likely a read error, given that the CDR3 carries no conserved phenylalanine or tryptophan at its end. J is TRBJ2-1 and V is TRBV29-1; D unclear. The CDR3 is 13 residues long. Deletions cut 4 bases from V and 2 bases from J, with 9 bases between. Germline V CDR1 and CDR2: SQVTM, ANQGSEA. Written as DNA, the CDR3 is TGCAGCGTTGTGCTCAGTCCCTACAATGAGCAGTTCTTA. Its protein product is CSVVLSPYNEQFL.